These 18 T cell receptor beta chains originate from one sample sequenced in a study of shared clonotypes between healthy human individuals. Clones were read by immunoSEQ multiplex PCR, and TCRdb kept only the in-frame ones, dropping some. The sample lists around 2,100,000 clones, roughly 95% occurring once. Terminally differentiated effector memory CD45RA+ cells were excluded from the naive CD8 cells, which were CD45RO-negative and positively selected for CCR7. The sample taken for sequencing was naive CD8+ T cells sorted from blood. These receptors were taken from a young man in good health.

The chain carries TRBV11-3 and TRBJ2-2; perhaps TRBD1 as D (5 bases). CDR1 and CDR2 (germline): SGHNT, YENEEA. This CDR3 has 13 residues. V was cut by 2 bases and J by 6 bases, with 7 bases left in between. This CDR3 is CASSLRGAGELFF. CDR3 in DNA: TGTGCCAGCAGCTTAAGGGGCGCCGGGGAGCTGTTTTTT.

The chain joins TRBV7-9 to TRBJ2-1; 8 nucleotides agree with TRBD2. Germline V gives CDR1 SEHNR, CDR2 FQNEAQ (reference sequence). The CDR3 extends over 14 amino acids. V was clipped by 2 bases and J by 4 bases; unmatched bases: 1. The CDR3 region is CASSLLAGYNEQFF. For the CDR3, the DNA is TGTGCCAGCAGCTTACTAGCGGGTTACAATGAGCAGTTCTTC.

V gene TRBV2 combines with J gene TRBJ2-1, with TRBD2 matching 12 bases. Germline-derived CDR1 and CDR2 are SNHLY and FYNNEI. After removal of 3 bases from V and 8 bases from J, the junction contained 11 bases not matched to a gene. The CDR3 has 17 residues. The CDR3 is CASSDPLAGGPIDEQFF. DNA for the CDR3: TGTGCCAGCAGTGACCCTCTAGCGGGAGGGCCTATCGATGAGCAGTTCTTC.

This clone was observed once. This sequence joins TRBV30 and TRBJ2-1, with D tentatively TRBD2 (6 bases). V gave up 4 bases and J gave up 9 bases, with 22 bases separating them. This CDR3 comprises 15 residues. Germline V gene data show CDR1 as GTSNPN and CDR2 as SVGIG (reference sequence). The CDR3 loop reads CAWNPGATSVSEQFF. As DNA, the CDR3 is TGTGCCTGGAACCCCGGTGCGACTAGTGTAAGTGAGCAGTTCTTC.

The chain links TRBV9 to TRBJ1-1; D remains ambiguous. CDR1 is SGDLS and CDR2 is YYNGEE in the germline V gene. This CDR3 is built from 14 residues. V shed 4 bases and J shed 11 bases, with 21 bases lying between them. CDR3 nucleotides: TGTGCCAGCAGCCTCAGGAGCCAGCCCCCCGTCGCTTTCTTT. Translated, it gives CASSLRSQPPVAFF.

V gene TRBV18 combines with J gene TRBJ1-2, with 7 bases fitting TRBD1. The V gene end was trimmed by 2 bases and the J gene end by 1 base; junction bases not matched to a gene: 7. This CDR3 comprises 16 residues. Germline assignment: CDR1 KGHSH and CDR2 LQKENI. The CDR3 spells CASSPWGTEVNYGYTF. CDR3 bases: TGTGCCAGCTCACCATGGGGGACAGAGGTTAACTATGGCTACACCTTC.

The chain recombines TRBV6-6 with TRBJ2-7; 12 nucleotides align to TRBD1. CDR3 length: 15 residues. V lost 6 bases and J lost 5; bases outside the gene matches: 8. In germline, CDR1 is MNHNY, CDR2 SVGAGI (reference sequence). The CDR3 DNA reads TGTGCCAGCAGCACCCTCGGGACAGGGGGCGACGAGCAGTACTTC. This translates into CASSTLGTGGDEQYF.

The CDR3 is CASSLALAGGDQETQYF. For the CDR3, the DNA is TGCGCCAGCAGCTTGGCACTAGCGGGAGGGGATCAAGAGACCCAGTACTTC. This rearrangement joins TRBV5-1 to TRBJ2-5, with TRBD2 matching over 13 bases. With V trimmed by 0 bases and J by 2 bases, 4 bases remained unmatched. The CDR3 length is 17 residues. Germline values: CDR1 SGHRS, CDR2 YFSETQ.

The chain recombines TRBV25-1 with TRBJ2-7, with D possibly matching TRBD1 (5 bases). Looked up from germline, CDR1 is MGHDK and CDR2 is SYGVNS. The CDR3 sequence is 13 residues long. Trimming removed 4 bases at V and 5 bases at J, with 12 bases between. The CDR3 here is CASSVGRGNEQYF. CDR3 nucleotides: TGTGCCAGCAGTGTGGGTAGGGGCAACGAGCAGTACTTC.

The sample holds one count of this clone. The V gene is TRBV6-6, the J gene TRBJ2-3; D is possibly TRBD2 (7 bases). Germline V gene sequence: CDR1 MNHNY, CDR2 SVGAGI (reference sequence). The CDR3 spans 15 residues. V was pared by 7 bases and J by 5 bases, with 19 bases between. The chain's CDR3 is CASTYGGTRGDTQYF. CDR3 bases: TGTGCCAGCACCTACGGGGGGACCAGGGGAGATACGCAGTATTTT.

The CDR3 here is CASSPPRTGANVLTF. The DNA for the CDR3 is TGTGCCAGCAGCCCCCCCAGGACTGGGGCCAACGTCCTGACTTTC. The V gene is TRBV9, the J gene TRBJ2-6, with D uncertain. CDR3 length equals 15 residues. The germline V and J ends were trimmed by 4 bases and 2 bases, with 10 bases remaining between them. Germline V gene lookup returns CDR1 SGDLS and CDR2 YYNGEE. The full variable domain, its missing parts supplied by reference TRBV9 and TRBJ2-6, is DSGVTQTPKHLITATGQRVTLRCSPRSGDLSVYWYQQSLDQGLQFLIQYYNGEERAKGNILERFSAQQFPDLHSELNLSSLELGDSALYFCASSPPRTGANVLTFGAGSRLTVL.

The sample holds one count of this clone. The chain combines TRBV28 with TRBJ2-1; TRBD2 agrees at 9 bases. The V gene end was trimmed by 2 bases and the J gene end by 8 bases; junction bases not matched to a gene: 13. This CDR3 has 17 residues. In germline, CDR1 is MDHEN, CDR2 SYDVKM. CDR3 DNA sequence: TGTGCCAGCAGTTTAGACCTAGCGGGGCCCCACGCGGATGAGCAGTTCTTC. As protein: CASSLDLAGPHADEQFF. The full variable domain, with the rest looked up from reference TRBV28 and TRBJ2-1, is DVKVTQSSRYLVKRTGEKVFLECVQDMDHENMFWYRQDPGLGLRLIYFSYDVKMKEKGDIPEGYSVSREKKERFSLILESASTNQTSMYLCASSLDLAGPHADEQFFGPGTRLTVL.

The chain recombines TRBV13 with TRBJ2-1; 13 bases line up with TRBD2. The V gene's germline CDR1 is PRHDT and CDR2 FYEKMQ (reference sequence). The CDR3 runs 15 residues. Trimming at V came to 5 bases and at J to 6 bases, leaving 4 bases not matched to a gene. Here the CDR3 reads CASSRRTSGGNEQFF. The CDR3, as DNA: TGTGCCAGCAGCCGCCGGACTAGCGGGGGCAATGAGCAGTTCTTC. Full variable domain (outside the CDR3, taken from reference TRBV13 and TRBJ2-1): AAGVIQSPRHLIKEKRETATLKCYPIPRHDTVYWYQQGPGQDPQFLISFYEKMQSDKGSIPDRFSAQQFSDYHSELNMSSLELGDSALYFCASSRRTSGGNEQFFGPGTRLTVL.

This chain joins TRBV7-9 and TRBJ2-3; TRBD2 might be the D (6 bases). The V gene lost 5 bases and the J gene lost 2 bases, with 11 bases spanning the gap. In germline, CDR1 is SEHNR, CDR2 FQNEAQ (reference sequence). CDR3 size: 14 residues. The chain's CDR3 is CASSQSSATDTQYF. The CDR3 coding sequence is TGTGCCAGCAGCCAATCTAGCGCCACAGATACGCAGTATTTT.

This chain connects TRBV11-2 to TRBJ2-4; D call uncertain. V was shortened by 4 bases and J by 5 bases, with 15 bases between the two germline ends. Per the germline V gene, CDR1 is SGHAT and CDR2 is FQNNGV. This CDR3 is built from 15 residues. In nucleotides, the CDR3 is TGTGCCAGCAGCTCGTTGACATTTGGAGAAAACATTCAGTACTTC. It codes for CASSSLTFGENIQYF.

V usage is TRBV28 and J usage is TRBJ1-5; D uncertain. The V and J ends lost 2 bases and 4 bases respectively, with 9 bases between them. Germline values: CDR1 MDHEN, CDR2 SYDVKM. The CDR3 is made up of 14 amino acids. The CDR3 loop is CASSLMSPNQPQHF. CDR3 coding DNA: TGTGCCAGCAGTTTAATGTCACCGAATCAGCCCCAGCATTTT.

The sample holds a few counts of this clone. Here the CDR3 reads CSVGQGEGYEQYF. The CDR3 nucleotides read TGCAGCGTTGGACAGGGGGAGGGCTACGAGCAGTACTTC. This sequence joins TRBV29-1 and TRBJ2-7, with 9 bases aligning to TRBD1. The germline CDR1 and CDR2 sequences are SQVTM and ANQGSEA. Trimming cost V 4 bases and J 3 bases; bases outside gene matches: 4. The length of the CDR3 is 13 residues.

To note about this clone: This sample includes further DNA sequences coding for the same CDR3. The chain uses TRBV4-3 and TRBJ2-7; TRBD1 agrees at 8 bases. The CDR3 covers 15 residues. The V gene's germline CDR1 is LGHNA and CDR2 YSLEER. J lost 4 bases, V lost 1 base, and 6 bases had no gene match. CDR3 in amino acids: CASSQGTGLGYEQYF. DNA for the CDR3: TGCGCCAGCAGCCAAGGGACAGGGCTTGGATACGAGCAGTACTTC.